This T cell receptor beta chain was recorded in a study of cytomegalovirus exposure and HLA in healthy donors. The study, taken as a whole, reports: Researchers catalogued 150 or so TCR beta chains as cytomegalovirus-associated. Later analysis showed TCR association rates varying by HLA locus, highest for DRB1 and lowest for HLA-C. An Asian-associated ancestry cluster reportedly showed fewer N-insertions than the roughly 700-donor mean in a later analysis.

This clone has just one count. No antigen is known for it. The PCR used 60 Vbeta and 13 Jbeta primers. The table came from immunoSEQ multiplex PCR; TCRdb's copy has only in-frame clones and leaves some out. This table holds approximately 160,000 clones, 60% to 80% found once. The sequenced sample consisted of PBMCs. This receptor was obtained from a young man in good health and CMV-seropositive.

This CDR3 reads CASSHNSGLYNEQFF. CDR3 bases: TGTGCCAGCAGCCATAATAGCGGGTTATACAATGAGCAGTTCTTC. The V gene is TRBV5-4, the J gene TRBJ2-1; TRBD2 matches 7 bases. The germline gives CDR1 SGHNT, CDR2 YYREEE (reference sequence). CDR3 length: 15 amino acids. V lost 4 bases and J lost 4; bases outside the gene matches: 8.